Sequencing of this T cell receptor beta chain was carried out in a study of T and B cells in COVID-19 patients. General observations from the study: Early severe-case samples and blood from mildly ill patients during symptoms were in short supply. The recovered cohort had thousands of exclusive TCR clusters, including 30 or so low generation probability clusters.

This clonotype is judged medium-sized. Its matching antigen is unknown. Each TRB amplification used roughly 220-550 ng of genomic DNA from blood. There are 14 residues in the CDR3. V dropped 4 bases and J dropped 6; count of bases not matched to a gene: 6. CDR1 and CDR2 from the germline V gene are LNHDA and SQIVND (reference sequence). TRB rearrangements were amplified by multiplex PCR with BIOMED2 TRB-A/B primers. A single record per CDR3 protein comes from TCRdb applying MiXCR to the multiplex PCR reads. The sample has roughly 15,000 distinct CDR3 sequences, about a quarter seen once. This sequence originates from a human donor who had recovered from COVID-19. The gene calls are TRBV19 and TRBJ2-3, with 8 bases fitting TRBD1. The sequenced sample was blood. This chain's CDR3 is CASSRRQGWDTQYF. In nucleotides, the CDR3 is TGTGCCAGTAGTAGACGACAGGGGTGGGATACGCAGTATTTT. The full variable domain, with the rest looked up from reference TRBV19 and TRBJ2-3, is DGGITQSPKYLFRKEGQNVTLSCEQNLNHDAMYWYRQDPGQGLRLIYYSQIVNDFQKGDIAEGYSVSREKKESFPLTVTSAQKNPTAFYLCASSRRQGWDTQYFGPGTRLTVL.